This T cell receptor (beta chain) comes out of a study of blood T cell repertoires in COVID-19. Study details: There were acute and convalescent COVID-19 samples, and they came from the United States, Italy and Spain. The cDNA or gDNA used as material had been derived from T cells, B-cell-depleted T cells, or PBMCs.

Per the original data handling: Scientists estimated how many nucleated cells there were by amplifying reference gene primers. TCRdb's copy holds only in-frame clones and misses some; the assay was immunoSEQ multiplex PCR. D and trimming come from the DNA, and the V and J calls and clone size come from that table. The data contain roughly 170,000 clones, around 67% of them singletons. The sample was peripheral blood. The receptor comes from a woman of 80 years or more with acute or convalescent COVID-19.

Written as DNA, the CDR3 is TGCGCCAGCAGTGACAAGGCCAGGGGCACAGATACGCAGTATTTT. This translates into CASSDKARGTDTQYF. This chain uses TRBV10-1 with TRBJ2-3; tentatively, D is TRBD1 (5 bases). Germline CDR1 WNHNN, CDR2 SYGVQD (reference sequence). Trimming shortened V by 3 bases and J by 1 base, and 11 bases separated the two germline ends. The CDR3 is made up of 15 amino acids.